This T cell receptor beta chain was retrieved from a study of blood T cell repertoires in COVID-19 (TCRdb year 2020). Regarding the research as a whole: Collaborator samples came from the United States, Italy and Spain and covered acute and convalescent phases of COVID-19. The samples were drawn from two sources: the first 160 participants of the ongoing ImmuneRACE study, and fewer than 1,500 subjects contributed by 6 global collaborators. A freely available public database, intended as a resource for researchers studying the immune response to SARS-CoV-2, is where the repertoires were released. Nearly every sample came with metadata listing a de-identified subject ID, COVID-19 status, age in years and sex. The material from the prospective study consisted of cDNA or gDNA derived from T cells, B-cell-depleted T cells, or PBMCs. The dataset comprised deeply sampled blood TCRbeta repertoires from subjects exposed to, actively infected with, or recovered from COVID-19. HLA class I and class II types, where available, came from metadata supplied by the sample provider rather than from assay-based typing.

What the research found in general, with its limitations: Clinical and demographic metadata were provided uncurated, with the amount varying by source and participant.

A single count supports this clone. Its antigen is not yet known. Base qualities are not recorded, but no much larger clone differs from it by a single base. Other DNA sequences within the sample encode an identical CDR3. TCRbeta CDR3 regions were amplified from genomic DNA by means of the immunoSEQ Assay, a bias-controlled multiplex PCR. The study's processing was this. The number of nucleated cells in each sample was estimated from the amplification of reference gene primers within the assay. Sequence reads were collapsed and filtered to measure the absolute abundance of every unique TCRbeta CDR3 rearrangement. For each sample, productive Simpson clonality was calculated as the square root of Simpson's diversity index across productive rearrangements. The table comes from immuneACCESS by way of TCRdb, which keeps in-frame sequences with V and J called. Part of the clones is missing from these tables; in studies checked, under half for an unresolved V gene and the rest for unknown reasons. The DNA was the basis for D and trimming; V, J and clone size are from that table. Within this sample are about 130,000 clones, with roughly 80% of them counted one time only. The top ten clonotypes cover around 8.4% of the sample.

The CDR3, from cysteine to phenylalanine, totals 13 residues. This entry keeps only the CDR3 DNA: 39 bases, framed from base 1. Trimming removed 4 bases from V and 7 bases from J, leaving 11 bases between the germline ends. Looking up the germline V gene yields CDR1 SGHVS and CDR2 FQNEAQ. Enrolling through a virtual design, the prospective study's participants ranged in age from roughly 18 to 89 years and lived across around 25 United States geographic areas. In the prospective study, cohorts were assigned on the basis of participant-reported clinical history obtained from a screening survey and a study questionnaire. Recovered participants in ImmuneRACE Cohort 3 were defined by two consecutive negative NP/OP PCR tests, clearance by a healthcare professional, or resolution of symptoms. In the prospective study, whole blood, serum and a nasopharyngeal or oropharyngeal swab were collected from each participant by mobile phlebotomists. Over a 2-month period, participants in the prospective study had the option of providing additional blood draws and questionnaires. Prospective study blood samples were shipped either frozen or at room temperature before DNA extraction.

The specimen sequenced was PBMCs or T cells enriched from blood (not recorded which). The TCR was taken from a man aged 45-65 years who had recovered from COVID-19. This receptor chain uses TRBV7-8 and TRBJ1-5, and TRBD1 may be the D gene, going by 5 matching bases. The sequenced DNA: TGTGCCAGCAGCTCCAGGGTATACCAGCCCCAGCATTTT. Protein translation: CASSSRVYQPQHF. The variable domain in full, with residues beyond the CDR3 obtained from the reference TRBV7-8 and TRBJ1-5 genes, is GAGVSQSPRYKVAKRGQDVALRCDPISGHVSLFWYQQALGQGPEFLTYFQNEAQLDKSGLPSDRFFAERPEGSVSTLKIQRTQQEDSAVYLCASSSRVYQPQHFGDGTRLSIL.